Presented here are 17 T cell receptor beta chains from one specimen sequenced in a study of cytomegalovirus exposure and HLA in healthy donors. A multiplex PCR was run with 60 Vbeta primers and 13 Jbeta primers. Here immunoSEQ multiplex PCR was the method, and the copy in TCRdb shows in-frame clones only, minus some. This sample has 70,000 to 85,000 clones, with 62% found just once. The sequencing sample was made of PBMCs. The source of these receptors is a male donor in good health and CMV-seropositive.

This clone rates as medium-sized. The CDR3, as DNA: TGTGCCAGCAGCTTGGGTCACGGCAGCGGCTCTGGAAACACCATATATTTT. This sequence encodes CASSLGHGSGSGNTIYF. The V gene is TRBV11-2, the J gene TRBJ1-3, with no clear D. The germline CDR1 and CDR2 sequences are SGHAT and FQNNGV. V was pared by 3 bases and J by 0 bases, with 15 bases between. The CDR3 is made up of 17 amino acids.

The chain links TRBV7-3 to TRBJ2-1; D possibly corresponds to TRBD2 (6 bases). V lost 5 bases, J lost 0 bases, and 11 bases lay in between. Per germline, CDR1 SGHTA and CDR2 FQGTGA. The CDR3 is 15 amino acids. This CDR3 reads CASSLAGSSYNEQFF. As DNA, the CDR3 is TGTGCCAGCAGCCTCGCCGGGAGCTCCTACAATGAGCAGTTCTTC.

The V and J genes are TRBV5-8 and TRBJ1-4; D may be TRBD1 (6 bases). The CDR3 covers 13 residues. V lost 8 bases and J lost 8, with 16 bases in between. Germline loops: CDR1 SGHTS, CDR2 YDEGEE. The CDR3 is CASSQGKDEKLFF. CDR3 DNA: TGTGCCAGTTCGCAGGGGAAAGACGAAAAACTGTTTTTT.

The chain combines TRBV28 with TRBJ1-5, with TRBD1 matching over 9 bases. Unmatched junction bases numbered 17, after V lost 8 bases and J lost 6 bases. The CDR3 length is 17 residues. Looked up from germline, CDR1 is MDHEN and CDR2 is SYDVKM. The CDR3 sequence is CASSWNAGTGNTQPQHF. DNA for the CDR3: TGTGCCAGCTCCTGGAACGCCGGGACAGGGAACACTCAGCCCCAGCATTTT.

This clone was detected only once. The genes are TRBV7-2 and TRBJ1-2; D is ambiguous. This CDR3 region has 13 residues. The germline V and J ends were trimmed by 0 bases and 2 bases, with 4 bases remaining between them. Per germline, CDR1 SGHTA and CDR2 FQGNSA. CDR3: CASSLAGNYGYTF. CDR3 bases: TGTGCCAGCAGCTTAGCCGGGAACTATGGCTACACCTTC.

This clone came up a few times. The chain employs TRBV6-1 and TRBJ1-4; 7 positions match TRBD1. The V segment lost 2 bases and the J segment 3 bases; nucleotides outside the gene matches: 9. This CDR3 comprises 17 residues. The germline V gene has CDR1 MNHNS and CDR2 SASEGT. The CDR3 DNA sequence: TGTGCCAGCAGTGAAATTGGGACAGTCCCATCTAATGAAAAACTGTTTTTT. It is translated as CASSEIGTVPSNEKLFF.

The chain links TRBV27 to TRBJ2-5, with D possibly TRBD1 on 6 matching bases. Trimming removed 5 bases at V and 1 base at J, with 14 bases between. Looked up from germline, CDR1 is MNHEY and CDR2 is SMNVEV (reference sequence). The CDR3 consists of 15 residues. The CDR3 region is CASSVLRGRQETQYF. The CDR3 coding sequence is TGTGCCAGCAGTGTCCTCAGGGGTCGCCAAGAGACCCAGTACTTC.

This clone was observed a handful of times. V usage is TRBV4-2 and J usage is TRBJ2-7; perhaps TRBD1 as D (6 bases). The CDR3 has 14 amino acids. Germline lookup yields CDR1 LGHNA and CDR2 YNFKEQ. V was trimmed by 2 bases and J by 3 bases, leaving 11 bases between them. The CDR3 is CASSQPWTDYEQYF. CDR3 nucleotide sequence: TGTGCCAGCAGCCAACCTTGGACAGACTACGAGCAGTACTTC.

The chain joins TRBV25-1 to TRBJ2-1, with D perhaps matching TRBD1 (6 bases). V was shortened by 2 bases and J by 4 bases, with 15 bases between the two germline ends. In germline, CDR1 is MGHDK, CDR2 SYGVNS. This CDR3 contains 16 residues. The chain's CDR3 is CASSEGGGPRYNEQFF. The CDR3 nucleotides read TGTGCCAGCAGTGAAGGGGGCGGGCCCCGTTACAATGAGCAGTTCTTC.

The chain combines TRBV7-9 with TRBJ2-3; 9 bases line up with TRBD2. The CDR3 length is 18 residues. The junction had 16 bases not matched to a gene; V was cut back by 4 bases and J by 5 bases. In germline, CDR1 is SEHNR, CDR2 FQNEAQ (reference sequence). The CDR3 DNA follows: TGTGCCAGCAGCTCAATTTGGTTGGATAGCGGGGGAGGAGATACGCAGTATTTT. Translated: CASSSIWLDSGGGDTQYF. The full variable domain, rest sourced from reference TRBV7-9 and TRBJ2-3, is DTGVSQNPRHKITKRGQNVTFRCDPISEHNRLYWYRQTLGQGPEFLTYFQNEAQLEKSRLLSDRFSAERPKGSFSTLEIQRTEQGDSAMYLCASSSIWLDSGGGDTQYFGPGTRLTVL.

This clone was recorded a few times. The J gene is TRBJ2-2, the V gene TRBV7-3; TRBD1 is a possible D gene (5 bases). Looked up from germline, CDR1 is SGHTA and CDR2 is FQGTGA. V lost 0 bases to trimming and J lost 6 bases, with 5 bases between them. This CDR3 region has 13 residues. Written as DNA, the CDR3 is TGTGCCAGCAGCTTAACGACAGCCGGGGAGCTGTTTTTT. Amino acid sequence: CASSLTTAGELFF.

Turning to this clone: The junction does not match germline at one end; this may be a read error. The V call is TRBV7-7, the J call TRBJ2-5, with D possibly being TRBD2 (5 bases). This CDR3 contains 15 residues. Germline assignment: CDR1 SSHAT and CDR2 FNYEAQ (reference sequence). CDR3 nucleotide sequence: TGTGCTAGCAGCTTAGCCGGGGTGGGGCAAGAGACCCAGTACTTC. It yields the protein CASSLAGVGQETQYF.

The chain employs TRBV7-6 and TRBJ2-1, with 11 bases lining up with TRBD2. Trimming cost V 5 bases and J 10 bases; bases outside gene matches: 1. Germline lookup yields CDR1 SGHVS and CDR2 FNYEAQ. The CDR3 is made up of 12 amino acids. CDR3 amino acids: CASSRLAGEQFF. For the CDR3, the DNA is TGTGCCAGCAGCCGACTAGCGGGAGAGCAGTTCTTC.

This clone was found once. This chain joins TRBV5-8 and TRBJ2-7; weak D call: TRBD1 (5 bases). The V gene lost 2 bases and the J gene lost 13 bases, with 16 bases spanning the gap. This CDR3 region has 12 residues. Germline loops: CDR1 SGHTS, CDR2 YDEGEE. This CDR3 reads CASSFLRGPTYF. The CDR3 DNA sequence: TGTGCCAGCAGCTTCCTTAGGGGCCCCACTTACTTC.

This clone has more than one count but fewer than ten. The chain has TRBV5-4 and TRBJ1-2; D remains unclear. The CDR3 is 12 amino acids. CDR1 is SGHNT, CDR2 YYREEE, per germline (reference sequence). Trimming pared 1 base from V and 1 base from J, leaving 2 bases between. CDR3: CASSLYNYGYTF. In DNA form, the CDR3 reads TGTGCCAGCAGCTTGTATAACTATGGCTACACCTTC.

This clone has more than one count but fewer than ten. The chain is built from TRBV7-6 and TRBJ1-3, with D possibly TRBD1 on 5 matching bases. Germline V CDR1 and CDR2: SGHVS, FNYEAQ. This CDR3 region has 16 residues. V lost 1 base to trimming and J lost 1 base, with 11 bases between them. Written as DNA, the CDR3 is TGTGCCAGCAGCTTAGGGCCCCAGGGATCTGGAAACACCATATATTTT. This sequence encodes CASSLGPQGSGNTIYF.

This clone was observed a few times. The V gene is TRBV19, the J gene TRBJ1-1, with D possibly TRBD1 on 6 matching bases. The length of the CDR3 is 15 residues. The V end was cut by 1 base, the J end by 1 base, with 10 bases between. Looked up from germline, CDR1 is LNHDA and CDR2 is SQIVND (reference sequence). The CDR3 loop reads CASSIGKGENTEAFF. DNA for the CDR3: TGTGCCAGTAGTATAGGGAAGGGGGAGAACACTGAAGCTTTCTTT.